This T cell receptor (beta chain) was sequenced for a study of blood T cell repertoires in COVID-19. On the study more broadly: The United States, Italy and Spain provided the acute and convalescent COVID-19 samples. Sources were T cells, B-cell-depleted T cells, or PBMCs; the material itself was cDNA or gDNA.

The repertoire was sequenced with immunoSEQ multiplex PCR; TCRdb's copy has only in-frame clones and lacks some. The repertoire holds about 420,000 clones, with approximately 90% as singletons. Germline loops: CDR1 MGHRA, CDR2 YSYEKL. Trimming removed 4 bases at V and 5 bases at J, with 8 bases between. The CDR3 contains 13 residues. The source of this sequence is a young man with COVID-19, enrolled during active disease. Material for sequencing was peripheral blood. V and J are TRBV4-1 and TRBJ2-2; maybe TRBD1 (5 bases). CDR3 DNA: TGCGCCAGCAGCCCACCAGGGACCGGGGAGCTGTTTTTT. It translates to CASSPPGTGELFF.